Presented here are 9 T cell receptor beta chains from one specimen sequenced in a study of shared clonotypes between healthy human individuals. CD45RO-negative CD8 cells positively selected for CCR7 made up the naive population, which excluded terminally differentiated effector memory CD45RA+ cells. Only in-frame clones appear in the TCRdb table, and some are missing; sequencing was by immunoSEQ multiplex PCR. The profile shows around 2,000,000 clones, 85% to 95% of them singletons. The sample comprised naive CD8+ T cells sorted from blood. The receptors here all came from a man between 18 and 35 years old in good health.

J is TRBJ2-7 and V is TRBV29-1; D gene uncertain. The CDR3 has 10 amino acids. V dropped 2 bases and J dropped 6 bases, with 5 bases sitting between them. CDR1 and CDR2 from the germline V gene are SQVTM and ANQGSEA. In DNA, the CDR3 is TGCAGCGTTGAAAAGGGCGAGCAGTACTTC. Encoded protein: CSVEKGEQYF.

The count of this clone is one. The CDR3 loop reads CASSLARGGNQPQHF. DNA for the CDR3: TGTGCCAGCAGCTTAGCGCGAGGGGGCAATCAGCCCCAGCATTTT. The chain employs TRBV7-8 and TRBJ1-5; weak D call: TRBD1 (5 bases). This CDR3 comprises 15 residues. From germline, CDR1 is SGHVS and CDR2 FQNEAQ. V was clipped by 0 bases and J by 2 bases, with 8 bases between them.

The chain links TRBV6-6 to TRBJ2-7, with D uncertain. The CDR3 is 12 amino acids. From germline, CDR1 is MNHNY and CDR2 SVGAGI (reference sequence). Trimming cost V 6 bases and J 3 bases, with 9 bases left between them. The CDR3 coding sequence is TGTGCCAGCAGCCCGACATACTACGAGCAGTACTTC. It is translated as CASSPTYYEQYF.

The CDR3 spells CASSPSGEETQYF. The CDR3, as DNA: TGCGCCAGCAGCCCAAGCGGGGAAGAGACCCAGTACTTC. The rearrangement links TRBV4-3 to TRBJ2-5; TRBD2 aligns across 7 bases. There are 13 residues in the CDR3. V was pared by 4 bases and J by 3 bases, with 2 bases of the junction left unmatched. The germline CDR1 and CDR2 sequences are LGHNA and YSLEER.

This clone was recorded once. This chain joins TRBV27 and TRBJ1-1, with 7 bases identical to TRBD1. Germline CDR1 reads MNHEY; CDR2 reads SMNVEV (reference sequence). V shed 6 bases, J shed 0 bases, and the junction held 25 bases outside the gene matches. CDR3 length: 21 residues. The CDR3 bases are TGTGCCAGCAGACACCTCATAGGTAGAACAGGGGTTTCCTTCATGAACACTGAAGCTTTCTTT. This sequence encodes CASRHLIGRTGVSFMNTEAFF.

The chain couples TRBV30 to TRBJ2-2; D possibly corresponds to TRBD2 (6 bases). The CDR3 runs to 15 residues. Germline assignment: CDR1 GTSNPN and CDR2 SVGIG (reference sequence). V lost 3 bases and J 6 bases, leaving 17 bases between the germline ends. The CDR3 sequence: CAWRGFGREAGELFF. The CDR3 bases are TGTGCCTGGAGAGGCTTTGGCAGGGAGGCCGGGGAGCTGTTTTTT.

V is TRBV12-5 and J is TRBJ2-1; D is unresolved. The CDR3 has 15 amino acids. CDR1 is LGHNT, CDR2 FRNRAP, per germline. With 3 bases removed from V and 2 bases from J, the gap between germline ends came to 11 bases. The chain's CDR3 is CASGFATLAYNEQFF. CDR3 nucleotide sequence: TGTGCTAGTGGTTTCGCGACACTCGCCTACAATGAGCAGTTCTTC.

This clone came up once. This CDR3 is also generated by other DNA sequences in the sample. This chain links TRBV30 with TRBJ2-7; D unresolved. CDR3 length: 13 amino acids. Deletions cut 0 bases from V and 0 bases from J, with 6 bases between. In germline, CDR1 is GTSNPN, CDR2 SVGIG (reference sequence). CDR3 bases: TGTGCCTGGAGTGTAGCTAGCTCCTACGAGCAGTACTTC. It specifies CAWSVASSYEQYF.

The rearrangement uses TRBV27 and TRBJ2-3; the match to TRBD2 covers 11 bases. J lost 6 bases, V lost 2 bases, and 4 bases had no gene match. This CDR3 contains 15 residues. The germline V gene has CDR1 MNHEY and CDR2 SMNVEV (reference sequence). In DNA form, the CDR3 reads TGTGCCAGCAGTTTAATGCCTAGCGGGGGGGATACGCAGTATTTT. Its protein product is CASSLMPSGGDTQYF.